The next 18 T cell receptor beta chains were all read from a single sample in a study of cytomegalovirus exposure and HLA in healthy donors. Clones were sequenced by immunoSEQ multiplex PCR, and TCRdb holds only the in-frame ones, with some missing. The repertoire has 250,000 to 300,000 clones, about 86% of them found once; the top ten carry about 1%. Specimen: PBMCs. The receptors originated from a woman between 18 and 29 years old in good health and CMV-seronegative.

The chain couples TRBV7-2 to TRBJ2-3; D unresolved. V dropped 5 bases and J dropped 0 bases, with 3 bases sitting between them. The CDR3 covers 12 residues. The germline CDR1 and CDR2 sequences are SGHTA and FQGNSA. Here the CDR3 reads CASSPSTDTQYF. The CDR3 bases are TGTGCCAGCAGCCCGAGCACAGATACGCAGTATTTT.

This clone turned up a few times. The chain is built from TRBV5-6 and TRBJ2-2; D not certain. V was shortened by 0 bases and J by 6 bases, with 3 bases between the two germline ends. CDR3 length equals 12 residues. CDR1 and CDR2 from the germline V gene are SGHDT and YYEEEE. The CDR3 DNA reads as TGTGCCAGCAGCTTGGTCGCCGGGGAGCTGTTTTTT. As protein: CASSLVAGELFF.

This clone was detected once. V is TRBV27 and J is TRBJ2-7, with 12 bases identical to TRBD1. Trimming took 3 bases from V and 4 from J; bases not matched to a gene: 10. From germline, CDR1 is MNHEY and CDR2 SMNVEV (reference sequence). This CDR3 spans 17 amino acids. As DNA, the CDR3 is TGTGCCAGCAGTTTTCACCAAGGGACAGGGGGCGCTTACGAGCAGTACTTC. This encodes CASSFHQGTGGAYEQYF.

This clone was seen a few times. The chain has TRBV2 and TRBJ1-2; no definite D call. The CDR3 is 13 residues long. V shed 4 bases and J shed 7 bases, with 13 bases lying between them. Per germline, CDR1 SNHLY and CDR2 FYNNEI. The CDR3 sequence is CASSGVGGGGYTF. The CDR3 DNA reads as TGTGCCAGCAGTGGGGTTGGAGGCGGTGGCTACACCTTC.

CDR3 in amino acids: CASSDGQGGTNTEAFF. CDR3 nucleotides: TGTGCCAGCAGTGACGGACAGGGTGGAACGAACACTGAAGCTTTCTTT. The chain carries TRBV25-1 and TRBJ1-1, with 8 positions matching TRBD1. Per germline, CDR1 MGHDK and CDR2 SYGVNS. The CDR3 spans 16 residues. The J segment lost 1 base and the V segment lost 3 bases, leaving 7 bases of the junction unmatched.

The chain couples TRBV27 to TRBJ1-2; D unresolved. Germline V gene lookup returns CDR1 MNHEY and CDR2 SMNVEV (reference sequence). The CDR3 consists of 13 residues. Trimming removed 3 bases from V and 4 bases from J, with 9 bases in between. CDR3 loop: CASSFPGSYGYTF. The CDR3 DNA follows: TGTGCCAGCAGTTTCCCGGGAAGCTATGGCTACACCTTC.

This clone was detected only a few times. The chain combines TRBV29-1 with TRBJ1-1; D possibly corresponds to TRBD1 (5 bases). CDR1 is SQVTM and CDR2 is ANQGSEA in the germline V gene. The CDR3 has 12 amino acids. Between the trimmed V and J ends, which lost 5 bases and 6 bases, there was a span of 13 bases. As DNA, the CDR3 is TGCAGCGTTTTTTCAGGGTCGGCTGAAGCTTTCTTT. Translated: CSVFSGSAEAFF.

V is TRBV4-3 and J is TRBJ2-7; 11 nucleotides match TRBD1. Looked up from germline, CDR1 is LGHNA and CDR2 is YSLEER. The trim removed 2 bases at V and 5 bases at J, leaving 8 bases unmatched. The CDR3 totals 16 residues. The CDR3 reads CASSQHGTGGFHEQYF. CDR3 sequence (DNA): TGCGCCAGCAGCCAACACGGGACAGGGGGTTTCCACGAGCAGTACTTC.

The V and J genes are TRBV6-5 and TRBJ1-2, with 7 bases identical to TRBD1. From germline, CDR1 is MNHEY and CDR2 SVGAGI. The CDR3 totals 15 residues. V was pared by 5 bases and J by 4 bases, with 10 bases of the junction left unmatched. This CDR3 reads CASSLRQGAFYGYTF. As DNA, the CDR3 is TGTGCCAGCAGTCTACGACAGGGAGCGTTCTATGGCTACACCTTC.

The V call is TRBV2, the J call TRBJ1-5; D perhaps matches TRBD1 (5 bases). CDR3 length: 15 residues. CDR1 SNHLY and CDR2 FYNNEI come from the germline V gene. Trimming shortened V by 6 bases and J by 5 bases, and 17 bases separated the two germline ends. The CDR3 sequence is CASRGRMQFDQPQHF. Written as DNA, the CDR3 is TGTGCCAGCAGGGGGCGCATGCAGTTTGATCAGCCCCAGCATTTT. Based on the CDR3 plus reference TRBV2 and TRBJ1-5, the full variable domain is EPEVTQTPSHQVTQMGQEVILRCVPISNHLYFYWYRQILGQKVEFLVSFYNNEISEKSEIFDDQFSVERPDGSNFTLKIRSTKLEDSAMYFCASRGRMQFDQPQHFGDGTRLSIL.

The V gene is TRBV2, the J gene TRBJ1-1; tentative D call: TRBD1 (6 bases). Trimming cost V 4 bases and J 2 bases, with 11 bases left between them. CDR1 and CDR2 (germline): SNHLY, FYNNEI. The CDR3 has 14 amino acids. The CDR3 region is CASSGGHRNTEAFF. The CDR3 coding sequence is TGTGCCAGCAGTGGGGGACACCGAAACACTGAAGCTTTCTTT.

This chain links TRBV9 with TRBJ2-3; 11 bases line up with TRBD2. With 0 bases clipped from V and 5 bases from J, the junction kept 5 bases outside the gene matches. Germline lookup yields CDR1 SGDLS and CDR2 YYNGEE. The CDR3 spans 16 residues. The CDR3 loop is CASSVVSGRAIDTQYF. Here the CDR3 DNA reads TGTGCCAGCAGCGTAGTTAGCGGGAGGGCGATAGATACGCAGTATTTT.

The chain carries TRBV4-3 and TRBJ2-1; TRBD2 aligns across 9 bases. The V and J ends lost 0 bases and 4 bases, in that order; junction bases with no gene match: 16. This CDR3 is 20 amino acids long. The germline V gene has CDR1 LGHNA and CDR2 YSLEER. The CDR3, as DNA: TGCGCCAGCAGCCAAGATCCCGCCGTCCGGGTAGCGGGGGAATACAATGAGCAGTTCTTC. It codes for CASSQDPAVRVAGEYNEQFF.

The CDR3 is CASSPTPTAASYEQYF. DNA of the CDR3: TGTGCCAGCAGCCCAACCCCGACAGCAGCTTCCTACGAGCAGTACTTC. The chain couples TRBV7-6 to TRBJ2-7; D perhaps matches TRBD1 (5 bases). This CDR3 is built from 16 residues. Per the germline V gene, CDR1 is SGHVS and CDR2 is FNYEAQ. The germline V and J ends were trimmed by 5 bases and 1 base, with 18 bases remaining between them.

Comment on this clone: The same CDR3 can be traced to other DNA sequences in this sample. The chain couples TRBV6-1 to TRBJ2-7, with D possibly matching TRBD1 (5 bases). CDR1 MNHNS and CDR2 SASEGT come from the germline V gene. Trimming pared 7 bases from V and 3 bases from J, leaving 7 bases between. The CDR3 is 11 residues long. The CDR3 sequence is CASTQGYEQYF. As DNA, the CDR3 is TGTGCCAGCACTCAGGGCTACGAGCAGTACTTC.

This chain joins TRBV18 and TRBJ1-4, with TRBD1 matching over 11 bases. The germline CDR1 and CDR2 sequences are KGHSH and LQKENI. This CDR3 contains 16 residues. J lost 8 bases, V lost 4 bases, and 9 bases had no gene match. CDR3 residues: CASSQLGQGAGEKLFF. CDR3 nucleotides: TGTGCCAGCTCACAACTCGGACAGGGGGCCGGGGAAAAACTGTTTTTT.

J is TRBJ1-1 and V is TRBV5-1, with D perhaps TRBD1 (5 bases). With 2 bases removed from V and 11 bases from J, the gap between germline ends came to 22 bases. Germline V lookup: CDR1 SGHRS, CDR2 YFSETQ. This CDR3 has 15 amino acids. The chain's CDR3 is CASSFTGPIARRAFF. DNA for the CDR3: TGCGCCAGCAGCTTTACAGGCCCTATCGCTCGGCGCGCTTTCTTT. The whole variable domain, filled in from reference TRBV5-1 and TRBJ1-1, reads KAGVTQTPRYLIKTRGQQVTLSCSPISGHRSVSWYQQTPGQGLQFLFEYFSETQRNKGNFPGRFSGRQFSNSRSEMNVSTLELGDSALYLCASSFTGPIARRAFFGQGTRLTVV.

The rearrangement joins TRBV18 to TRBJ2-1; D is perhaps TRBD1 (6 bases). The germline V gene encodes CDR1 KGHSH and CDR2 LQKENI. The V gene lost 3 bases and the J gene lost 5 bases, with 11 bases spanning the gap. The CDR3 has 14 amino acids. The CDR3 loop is CASSPRQVNNEQFF. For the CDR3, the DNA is TGTGCCAGCTCACCGAGACAGGTTAACAATGAGCAGTTCTTC.